A selection of T cell receptor beta chains follows, all from one sample in a study of CD8+ T cells in alopecia areata. Clones were read by immunoSEQ multiplex PCR, and TCRdb kept only the in-frame ones, dropping some. This sample has approximately 130,000 clones, with approximately 47% found just once. Sequencing was done on a sample of NKG2D-low CD8+ T cells sorted from blood. The receptors derive from a human donor with alopecia areata. The CDR3 runs from the conserved cysteine through the conserved F or W. Each record gives: D gene, J gene, V gene, clone size, CDR3 DNA, CDR3 protein. The D gene is left open where the match is weak. Only some rows state a clone size, as once, few, many or a class for expanded clones.

>.|TRBJ1-1|TRBV29-1|few
TGCAGCGTTGGGACTCTGCCGGCTGAAGCTTTCTTT
CSVGTLPAEAFF
>TRBD1|TRBJ2-7|TRBV28|.
TGTGCCAGCAGTGAACAGGGGAAGCGGTACGAGCAGTACTTC
CASSEQGKRYEQYF
>.|TRBJ2-5|TRBV29-1|.
TGCAGCACAAGACAAACCAACTCGGCCCAGTACTTC
CSTRQTNSAQYF
>.|TRBJ1-1|TRBV29-1|few
TGCAGCGTTTTAAGGACTGAAGCTTTCTTT
CSVLRTEAFF
>TRBD2|TRBJ2-3|TRBV27|.
TGTGCCAGCAGTCCGGGACTAGCGGGGGACCTTACAGATACGCAGTATTTT
CASSPGLAGDLTDTQYF
>.|TRBJ2-1|TRBV4-1|.
TGCGCCAGCAGCCTCTCCCGGGGCGCCAATGAGCAGTTCTTC
CASSLSRGANEQFF
>TRBD2|TRBJ2-1|TRBV29-1|.
TGCAGCGCTGACAGCGGGGGGGGATACAATGAGCAGTTCTTC
CSADSGGGYNEQFF
>TRBD1|TRBJ2-5|TRBV11-2|.
TGTGCCAGCAGCTCACGACAGGGGGCAGAGACCCAGTACTTC
CASSSRQGAETQYF
>TRBD1|TRBJ2-7|TRBV14|few
TGTGCCAGCAGCCAAGGACAGGGGATCGACGAGCAGTACTTC
CASSQGQGIDEQYF
>TRBD1|TRBJ2-7|TRBV27|.
TGTGCCAGCAGTACTCCGAGACAGGGGCTCGAGCAGTACTTC
CASSTPRQGLEQYF
>TRBD2|TRBJ2-1|TRBV27|few
TGTGCCAGCAGTCCCGGGAGGGTGGGGCAGTTCTTC
CASSPGRVGQFF
>TRBD2|TRBJ2-4|TRBV29-1|few
TGCAGCGTCTTGGGTACAAGGCGTCTAGCGGGAGGCGAGCTGGCCAAAAACATTCAGTACTTC
CSVLGTRRLAGGELAKNIQYF
>.|TRBJ2-1|TRBV23-1|.
TGCGCCAGCAGTCAATCCTCCAGTTACCGAGAGCAGTTCTTC
CASSQSSSYREQFF
>.|TRBJ2-7|TRBV11-2|.
TGTGCCAGCAGCTCGGATTACGAGCAGTACTTC
CASSSDYEQYF
>.|TRBJ2-1|TRBV29-1|few
TGCAGCGTTGAAGACCCCCTGACTATTCCGAGCTCCTACAATGAGCAGTTCTTC
CSVEDPLTIPSSYNEQFF
>.|TRBJ2-5|TRBV7-2|.
TGTGCCAGCAGCTCGGACTTACAAGAGACCCAGTACTTC
CASSSDLQETQYF
>.|TRBJ2-2|TRBV29-1|.
TGCAGCGCTCTAGGGCCCGGGGAGCTGTTTTTT
CSALGPGELFF
>.|TRBJ2-6|TRBV30|.
TGTGCCCAGGAGTCTGGGGCCAACGTCCTGACTTTC
CAQESGANVLTF
>.|TRBJ2-7|TRBV27|.
TGTGCCAGCAGTTTTTCGTATTCAGGGGAGAGATACGAGCAGTACTTC
CASSFSYSGERYEQYF
>TRBD2|TRBJ2-1|TRBV6-1|few
TGTGCCATGACACCCCGGGGGGGGGACTACAATGAGCAGTTCTTC
CAMTPRGGDYNEQFF
>.|TRBJ2-1|TRBV29-1|.
TGCAGCGTCCTAATTCCGGGCGATGAGCAGTTCTTC
CSVLIPGDEQFF
>TRBD1|TRBJ2-7|TRBV6-5|.
TGTGCCAGCAGTGACAGGGTTTTGTACGAGCAGTACTTC
CASSDRVLYEQYF
>TRBD1|TRBJ2-7|TRBV29-1|.
TGCAGCGTCACTCCCGGGACAGGGAACGAGCAGTACTTC
CSVTPGTGNEQYF
>.|TRBJ1-2|TRBV13|few
TGTGCCAGCCTGAGGGACATGGGTGGCTACACCTTC
CASLRDMGGYTF
>.|TRBJ2-7|TRBV29-1|.
TGCAGCGTTGCCTCGGGGTTCGAGCAGTACTTC
CSVASGFEQYF
>.|TRBJ2-1|TRBV29-1|.
TGCAGCGTTGATTGGGGGGCTACCTACAATGAGCAGTTCTTC
CSVDWGATYNEQFF
>.|TRBJ2-2|TRBV21-1|medium-sized
TGTGCCAGCAGCAATTGTCGACTAGCGGGGAAGACCGGGGAGCTGTTTTTT
CASSNCRLAGKTGELFF
>.|TRBJ2-3|TRBV9|.
TGTGCCAGCGGGGGGCCGGCTAGCACAGATACGCAGTATTTT
CASGGPASTDTQYF
>.|TRBJ1-5|TRBV27|once
TGTGCCAGCAGTTTCACCGGGGCGGATCAGCCCCAGCATTTT
CASSFTGADQPQHF
>TRBD2|TRBJ2-1|TRBV4-1|.
TGCGCCAGCAGCCAAGAAGGACTAGCCAATGAGCAGTTCTTC
CASSQEGLANEQFF
>TRBD2|TRBJ2-1|TRBV29-1|.
TGCAGCGTGCCAGGGGCGGGGGGACACAATGAGCAGTTCTTC
CSVPGAGGHNEQFF
>.|TRBJ2-1|TRBV5-1|.
TGCGCCAGCAGCTTGGATCGGGGCAGCTCCTACAATGAGCAGTTCTTC
CASSLDRGSSYNEQFF
>.|TRBJ1-4|TRBV29-1|.
TGCAGCGCCACACAGCAGCCTAATGAAAAACTGTTTTTT
CSATQQPNEKLFF
>.|TRBJ2-2|TRBV29-1|.
TGCAGCGTCGTAGCACCGGGGACCGGGGAGCTGTTTTTT
CSVVAPGTGELFF
>.|TRBJ2-7|TRBV11-2|few
TGTGCCAGCAGTCACGCCCCCTACGAGCAGTACTTC
CASSHAPYEQYF
>.|TRBJ2-6|TRBV11-2|once
TGTGCCAGCAGCTTAGTATTCTCTGGGGCCAACGTCCTGACTTTC
CASSLVFSGANVLTF
>.|TRBJ2-4|TRBV12-5|.
TGTGCTAGTGGTTCAGTCCTAGCCAAAAACATTCAGTACTTC
CASGSVLAKNIQYF
>TRBD2|TRBJ2-1|TRBV4-2|few
TGTGCCAGCAGCCCGGGAGGAAACAATGAGCAGTTCTTC
CASSPGGNNEQFF
>TRBD2|TRBJ2-3|TRBV30|once
TGTGCCTGCTACCTGACTAGCGGGAGTACAGGGCCGGCGGCAGATACGCAGTATTTT
CACYLTSGSTGPAADTQYF
>.|TRBJ1-1|TRBV12-5|.
TGTGCTAGTGGCCTACCCAGTTGGGGGGCTTTCTTT
CASGLPSWGAFF
>TRBD1|TRBJ1-5|TRBV2|.
TGTGCCAGCAGTGTTTTAATAGGGACAGAAGGTCAGCCCCAGCATTTT
CASSVLIGTEGQPQHF
>.|TRBJ1-1|TRBV25-1|.
TGTGCCAGCAGTGAAAGCCCTTCGCGGGCTTTCTTT
CASSESPSRAFF
>TRBD2|TRBJ2-6|TRBV5-1|.
TGCGCCAGCAGCTTGATTAGCGGGGACAACGTCCTGACTTTC
CASSLISGDNVLTF
>.|TRBJ2-7|TRBV6-5|.
TGTGCCAGCAGTTACGCCGGGACCAACTACGAGCAGTACTTC
CASSYAGTNYEQYF
>.|TRBJ2-5|TRBV29-1|few
TGCAGCGTCTGGGCCCGACAAGAGACCCAGTACTTC
CSVWARQETQYF
>.|TRBJ2-7|TRBV25-1|.
TGTGCCAGCAGTGATGGACAGAGATACGAGCAGTACTTC
CASSDGQRYEQYF
>.|TRBJ2-2|TRBV20-1|.
TGCAACCCCCTCACCGGGGAGCTGTTTTTT
CNPLTGELFF
>.|TRBJ2-1|TRBV7-9|.
TGTGCCAGCCGACGGGCCAATGAGCAGTTCTTC
CASRRANEQFF